Following are 8 T cell receptor beta chains from one sample sequenced in a study of T cell repertoires in cytomegalovirus infection (dated by TCRdb to about 2019). This sample was sequenced with an Illumina HiSeq 1500. TCRdb trimmed public reads at Q25 via fastp, called clones via MiXCR and kept in-frame beta chains. Rows with one shared CDR3 protein collapse into an entry with the most common genes and DNA. A total of hundreds of thousands of distinct CDR3 sequences appear in this sample, roughly 24% of them only once. Jointly, the top ten make up 7% to 9% of the sample. The source material was CD8+ T cells from PBMCs. Every receptor here comes from a human donor in good health (CMV status not recorded). Some clones in this sample may be carry-over from other donors' samples.

In this sample, this clonotype turned up a few times. The V and J genes are TRBV6-2 or TRBV6-3 and TRBJ2-1; tentative D call: TRBD2 (5 bases). Germline values: CDR1 MNHEY, CDR2 SVGEGT. CDR3 size: 12 residues. V lost 11 bases and J 8 bases, leaving 16 bases between the germline ends. CDR3 in DNA: TGTGCCGGAGGTGTAGTGCGCCATGAGCAGTTCTTC. Its translation is CAGGVVRHEQFF.

Worth noting for this clonotype: Being one base from a much bigger clone, this may be a read error. The chain carries TRBV7-6 and TRBJ1-4, with 10 bases matching TRBD1. Trimming removed 0 bases from V and 6 bases from J; junction bases left unmatched: 7. The length of the CDR3 is 17 residues. Germline V gene data show CDR1 as SGHVS and CDR2 as FNYEAQ. The CDR3 region is CASSLAKEGTGDEKLFF. The CDR3 DNA follows: TGTGCCAGCAGCTTAGCGAAGGAGGGGACAGGGGATGAAAAACTGTTTTTT.

This clonotype was observed a few times. V gene TRBV6-6 combines with J gene TRBJ1-4, with TRBD1 identical over 9 bases. This CDR3 contains 16 residues. With 6 bases clipped from V and 0 bases from J, the junction kept 5 bases outside the gene matches. Germline V gene lookup returns CDR1 MNHNY and CDR2 SVGAGI (reference sequence). CDR3: CASRARQGATNEKLFF. DNA of the CDR3: TGTGCCAGCAGAGCCCGACAGGGGGCAACTAATGAAAAACTGTTTTTT.

V and J are TRBV6-5 and TRBJ2-7; D not certain. Germline assignment: CDR1 MNHEY and CDR2 SVGAGI. The CDR3 consists of 13 residues. The V end was cut by 2 bases, the J end by 2 bases, with 7 bases between. CDR3 sequence reads: CASSYGVTYEQYF. CDR3 nucleotide sequence: TGTGCCAGCAGTTACGGCGTAACCTACGAGCAGTACTTC.

J is TRBJ2-7 and V is TRBV29-1; 7 bases line up with TRBD1. This CDR3 is 13 amino acids long. After removal of 6 bases from V and 3 bases from J, the junction contained 8 bases not matched to a gene. Looked up from germline, CDR1 is SQVTM and CDR2 is ANQGSEA. CDR3 sequence reads: CSVTRGMNYEQYF. CDR3 sequence (DNA): TGCAGCGTCACCAGGGGGATGAACTACGAGCAGTACTTC.

This chain links TRBV7-9 with TRBJ1-2; the match to TRBD1 covers 7 bases. CDR1 is SEHNR and CDR2 is FQNEAQ in the germline V gene (reference sequence). The V gene end was trimmed by 5 bases and the J gene end by 4 bases; junction bases not matched to a gene: 7. The length of the CDR3 is 14 residues. CDR3: CASSQPGQIYGYTF. CDR3 DNA: TGTGCCAGCAGCCAGCCGGGACAGATCTATGGCTACACCTTC.

Turning to this clonotype: An end of the junction differs from the germline gene, which may be a read error. V gene TRBV7-7 combines with J gene TRBJ2-3, with 8 bases identical to TRBD1. The germline gives CDR1 SSHAT, CDR2 FNYEAQ (reference sequence). The CDR3 spans 15 residues. This chain's CDR3 is CASSLGLTGTGTQYF. The DNA of the CDR3 is TGTGCTAGCAGCTTAGGACTAACAGGGACAGGTACGCAGTATTTT.

The chain recombines TRBV25-1 with TRBJ1-1; TRBD1 agrees at 10 bases. This CDR3 region has 15 residues. The germline CDR1 and CDR2 sequences are MGHDK and SYGVNS. The V segment lost 4 bases and the J segment 5 bases; nucleotides outside the gene matches: 7. The CDR3 protein is CASSGFGQGGTEAFF. CDR3 in DNA: TGTGCCAGCAGTGGGTTCGGACAGGGGGGGACTGAAGCTTTCTTT.